A selection of T cell receptor beta chains follows, all from one sample in a study of cytomegalovirus exposure and HLA in healthy donors. The method was immunoSEQ multiplex PCR; TCRdb's version includes in-frame clones alone and lacks a portion of them. The sample has 63,000 or so clones; under 85% are singletons. Sequenced material: PBMCs. All receptors come from a man in his fifties or sixties in good health and CMV-seronegative. The conserved cysteine and the conserved F or W are not part of the CDR3 here.

v_call	j_call	cdr3_aa
TRBV19	TRBJ2-6	ASSPDRGTGANVLT
TRBV2	TRBJ1-6	ASGDRATYNSPLH
TRBV30	TRBJ2-3	AWSTGRASTDTQY
TRBV21-1	TRBJ2-3	ASSVTGANTDTQY
TRBV6-6	TRBJ2-7	ASSYGQGSYEQY
TRBV29-1	TRBJ2-7	STGERAEQY
TRBV6-5	TRBJ2-7	ASRPRGGTAYEQY
TRBV5-1	TRBJ1-3	ASSLDRGHGNTIY
TRBV11-3	TRBJ2-3	ASSPMYTDTQY
TRBV5-1	TRBJ1-1	ASSPKVGQYTEAF
TRBV6-1	TRBJ1-2	ASSETGGPNYGYT
TRBV9	TRBJ1-2	ASSAGQAPYGYT
TRBV11-2	TRBJ1-1	ASSPTGPDREAF
TRBV19	TRBJ2-6	ASSTLLSGANVLT
TRBV19	TRBJ1-1	ASQQGLRWGTEAF
TRBV9	TRBJ1-4	ASSVTGFTNEKLF
TRBV2	TRBJ2-2	ASSIEVAGGINTGELF
TRBV14	TRBJ2-3	ASSQPGLQADTQY
TRBV7-8	TRBJ2-7	ASRERGSYEQY
TRBV27	TRBJ1-5	ASSPRDRVSNSNPPQH
TRBV11-2	TRBJ2-7	ASSFGHTGEQY
TRBV19	TRBJ2-2	ASSRGGDRELF
TRBV7-9	TRBJ1-4	ASSPPGQGAVLF
TRBV7-3	TRBJ2-3	ASSPWTGGTDTQY
TRBV5-1	TRBJ1-2	ASSLVPGQKTGGYT
TRBV29-1	TRBJ2-3	SVDELDTQY
TRBV10-1	TRBJ2-3	ASSQRVFGTDTQY
TRBV2	TRBJ2-2	ASSLRGTNTGELF
TRBV27	TRBJ1-1	ASSKPGRPNTEAF
TRBV19	TRBJ2-7	ASSIVTGGDYEQY
TRBV5-6	TRBJ1-5	ASSLGLGQGLQPQH
TRBV10-2	TRBJ2-7	ASRLDRAVEQY
TRBV7-9	TRBJ1-1	ASVRGSTEAS
TRBV5-1	TRBJ1-5	ASSLVGGDQPQH
TRBV2	TRBJ2-3	ASSYRVTDTQY
TRBV6-1	TRBJ1-1	ASRQGANWDTEAF
TRBV19	TRBJ2-3	ASSDSLLAGATDTQY
TRBV25-1	TRBJ2-5	ASSESRGWGYQETQY
TRBV7-9	TRBJ1-4	ASSPDRQLTNEKLF
TRBV30	TRBJ1-5	AWSEWGQGGNQPQH
TRBV6-1	TRBJ1-3	ASSPRGQGNTIY
TRBV29-1	TRBJ2-1	SVGRLEQF
TRBV5-6	TRBJ2-3	ASSLEPQGTDTQY
TRBV5-6	TRBJ2-2	ASSSRQETNTGELF
TRBV5-6	TRBJ2-1	ASSLAGQGATPRKF
TRBV10-1	TRBJ1-3	ASTWGGESGNTIY
TRBV6-6	TRBJ2-7	ASSRGMTDSYEQY
TRBV7-9	TRBJ2-5	SSSLGFGGLASETQY
TRBV2	TRBJ2-3	ASSGARGYTDTQY
TRBV7-2	TRBJ2-3	ASSSGLSGGTDTQY
TRBV2	TRBJ2-1	ASKTSGGDSSYNEQF
TRBV7-8	TRBJ1-5	ASSGLRGSNQPQH
TRBV6-5	TRBJ1-6	ASRDTGAGSPLH
TRBV7-3	TRBJ2-7	ASSPQPGSSYEQY
TRBV9	TRBJ2-3	ASSSAGTDTQY
TRBV7-6	TRBJ2-2	ASSLLAPGTGELF
TRBV11-2	TRBJ2-7	ASSLGRVGEQY